Included here is one TCR beta chain sequence, with context. Its antigen is as yet unknown. The data were obtained in a study of cytomegalovirus exposure and HLA in healthy donors. Findings and caveats of the study: Cytomegalovirus association was assigned to 150 to 200 TCR beta chains. Subsequent analysis found a tendency for first-cohort TCR clusters to co-occur within the 120 validation repertoires. There were some public TCRs occurring in many donors, but most TCR sequences were rare.

The V gene's germline CDR1 is GTSNPN and CDR2 SVGIG (reference sequence). Trimming shortened V by 0 bases and J by 3 bases, and 6 bases separated the two germline ends. The CDR3 contains 12 residues. The method was immunoSEQ multiplex PCR; TCRdb's version includes in-frame clones alone and lacks a portion of them. Here the sample spans some 150,000 clones, 87% being singletons. The chain employs TRBV30 and TRBJ2-7; a possible D gene is TRBD2 (5 bases). The source material was PBMCs. The source is a man aged 18-30 years in good health and CMV-seropositive. The CDR3 here is CAWSVRGYEQYF. The CDR3 DNA reads as TGTGCCTGGAGTGTACGGGGCTACGAGCAGTACTTC.